A single sample gave rise to the 29 T cell receptor beta chains below, sequenced in a study of OX40 agonist ivuxolimab in advanced cancers. The method was immunoSEQ multiplex PCR; TCRdb's version includes in-frame clones alone and lacks a portion of them. The sample contains 45,000 to 55,000 clones, 84% of which appear only once. The source material was CD4+ or CD8+ T cells sorted from blood, sampled in a trial of the OX40 agonist ivuxolimab. These receptors came from an adult with an advanced solid tumor such as melanoma, head and neck, liver or kidney cancer.

The chain couples TRBV5-4 to TRBJ2-2; 8 bases match TRBD2. CDR3 size: 15 residues. CDR1 is SGHNT, CDR2 YYREEE, per germline (reference sequence). With V trimmed by 0 bases and J by 6 bases, 4 bases remained unmatched. The CDR3 nucleotides read TGTGCCAGCAGCTTGGGCGGGGGGTCGCCCGGGGAGCTGTTTTTT. It codes for CASSLGGGSPGELFF.

V and J are TRBV7-6 and TRBJ2-3; maybe TRBD1 (5 bases). Germline assignment: CDR1 SGHVS and CDR2 FNYEAQ. The CDR3 has 14 amino acids. V was cut by 5 bases and J by 0 bases, with 9 bases left in between. The CDR3 protein is CASSLQASTDTQYF. CDR3 DNA: TGTGCCAGCAGCCTACAGGCAAGCACAGATACGCAGTATTTT.

The chain combines TRBV6-5 with TRBJ2-7, with TRBD2 identical over 7 bases. V gave up 8 bases and J gave up 2 bases; unmatched junction bases: 0. The germline gives CDR1 MNHEY, CDR2 SVGAGI. The length of the CDR3 is 11 residues. The CDR3 here is CASGGAYEQYF. For the CDR3, the DNA is TGTGCCAGCGGGGGGGCCTACGAGCAGTACTTC.

The chain uses TRBV7-2 and TRBJ2-5; D gene unclear. This CDR3 spans 13 amino acids. The V end lost 0 bases, the J end lost 2 bases, and 4 bases lay between the germline ends. Germline loops: CDR1 SGHTA, CDR2 FQGNSA. The CDR3 nucleotides are TGTGCCAGCAGCTTAGCGGTACAAGAGACCCAGTACTTC. It encodes CASSLAVQETQYF.

Only one count was recorded for this clone. The CDR3 reads CASSPLTGSSYNSPLHF. The CDR3 nucleotides read TGCGCCAGCAGCCCGTTGACAGGGAGCTCCTATAATTCACCCCTCCACTTT. This sequence joins TRBV5-1 and TRBJ1-6; 7 bases agree with TRBD1. CDR1 and CDR2 (germline): SGHRS, YFSETQ. The length of the CDR3 is 17 residues. V shed 4 bases, J shed 0 bases, and the junction held 7 bases outside the gene matches.

Regarding this clone: The same CDR3 can be traced to other DNA sequences in this sample. The chain uses TRBV9 and TRBJ2-1; TRBD2 agrees at 10 bases. The V gene end was trimmed by 7 bases and the J gene end by 4 bases; junction bases not matched to a gene: 5. The V gene's germline CDR1 is SGDLS and CDR2 YYNGEE. This CDR3 is built from 14 residues. The CDR3 loop reads CASSGLAEYNEQFF. DNA of the CDR3: TGTGCCAGCTCAGGACTAGCGGAGTACAATGAGCAGTTCTTC.

V usage is TRBV7-2 and J usage is TRBJ2-7, with D tentatively TRBD1 or TRBD2 (5 bases each). Deletions cut 5 bases from V and 0 bases from J, with 14 bases between. The germline gives CDR1 SGHTA, CDR2 FQGNSA. The CDR3 has 15 amino acids. CDR3 nucleotide sequence: TGTGCCAGCAGCCGGGGCCAGGCGAGCTCCTACGAGCAGTACTTC. It translates to CASSRGQASSYEQYF. Looking up the rest from reference TRBV7-2 and TRBJ2-7 gives the full variable domain: GAGVSQSPSNKVTEKGKDVELRCDPISGHTALYWYRQSLGQGLEFLIYFQGNSAPDKSGLPSDRFSAERTGGSVSTLTIQRTQQEDSAVYLCASSRGQASSYEQYFGPGTRLTVT.

The chain employs TRBV5-4 and TRBJ2-7; 7 nucleotides match TRBD1. Losses at the gene ends were 4 bases for V and 3 bases for J; bases not matched to a gene: 19. Per germline, CDR1 SGHNT and CDR2 YYREEE (reference sequence). This CDR3 is built from 18 residues. The CDR3 is CASSQLSGVGTVIYEQYF. DNA for the CDR3: TGTGCCAGCAGCCAACTAAGTGGGGTAGGGACAGTTATCTACGAGCAGTACTTC.

The chain links TRBV10-3 to TRBJ2-6; 9 bases map to TRBD1. The germline V gene has CDR1 ENHRY and CDR2 SYGVKD. This CDR3 spans 16 amino acids. With V trimmed by 5 bases and J by 4 bases, 6 bases remained unmatched. For the CDR3, the DNA is TGTGCCATCAGTCGGGACAGGGCCTCCGGGGCCAACGTCCTGACTTTC. Encoded protein: CAISRDRASGANVLTF.

In its sample, this clone was seen a few times. The V gene is TRBV10-3, the J gene TRBJ1-1; D not certain. Trimming pared 0 bases from V and 2 bases from J, leaving 19 bases between. The CDR3 extends over 18 amino acids. Germline CDR1 ENHRY, CDR2 SYGVKD. Here the CDR3 reads CAISESPLRTGINTEAFF. In DNA, the CDR3 is TGTGCCATCAGTGAGTCACCCCTTCGGACGGGGATCAACACTGAAGCTTTCTTT.

The chain carries TRBV11-2 and TRBJ1-4; D ambiguous. Trimming cost V 5 bases and J 11 bases, with 12 bases left between them. There are 12 residues in the CDR3. Germline V gene sequence: CDR1 SGHAT, CDR2 FQNNGV. The CDR3 protein is CASSPTLAKLFF. The CDR3, as DNA: TGTGCCAGCAGCCCGACCCTGGCGAAACTGTTTTTT.

This chain connects TRBV10-1 to TRBJ2-7; weak D call: TRBD1 (6 bases). With 2 bases removed from V and 1 base from J, the gap between germline ends came to 12 bases. Per the germline V gene, CDR1 is WNHNN and CDR2 is SYGVQD (reference sequence). The CDR3 is made up of 15 amino acids. CDR3 in DNA: TGCGCCAGCAGTGAGGACAGGCCTCCGTCCTACGAGCAGTACTTC. Protein product: CASSEDRPPSYEQYF.

The chain joins TRBV30 to TRBJ2-7; weak D call: TRBD2 (5 bases). Trimming took 4 bases from V and 7 from J, leaving 17 bases between them. This CDR3 has 13 residues. Germline values: CDR1 GTSNPN, CDR2 SVGIG (reference sequence). The CDR3 is CAWTQPRSGEQYF. For the CDR3, the DNA is TGTGCCTGGACCCAACCCAGGTCGGGGGAGCAGTACTTC.

This clone was seen a handful of times. The chain recombines TRBV10-3 with TRBJ2-2, with a tentative D call TRBD2 (5 bases). Germline V gene data show CDR1 as ENHRY and CDR2 as SYGVKD. The length of the CDR3 is 16 residues. The V gene lost 4 bases and the J gene lost 2 bases, with 14 bases spanning the gap. CDR3 protein: CAISGGRGLNTGELFF. The CDR3, as DNA: TGTGCCATCAGTGGCGGGCGAGGGCTTAACACCGGGGAGCTGTTTTTT.

This chain links TRBV7-8 with TRBJ2-3, with D hard to call. The germline CDR1 and CDR2 sequences are SGHVS and FQNEAQ. CDR3 length: 14 amino acids. V was clipped by 1 base and J by 6 bases, with 11 bases between them. CDR3 coding DNA: TGTGCCAGCAGCTTAGTGCCTCGAAGGGATACGCAGTATTTT. Protein product: CASSLVPRRDTQYF.

The chain is built from TRBV6-6 and TRBJ2-7; 14 bases are a match to TRBD2. Trimming cost V 3 bases and J 2 bases; bases outside gene matches: 3. Germline V CDR1 and CDR2: MNHNY, SVGAGI (reference sequence). The length of the CDR3 is 16 residues. DNA of the CDR3: TGTGCCAGCAGTTATAGGGGACTAGCGGGGGCCTACGAGCAGTACTTC. Its translation: CASSYRGLAGAYEQYF.

This rearrangement joins TRBV25-1 to TRBJ2-5; D perhaps matches TRBD2 (6 bases). Between the trimmed V and J ends, which lost 3 bases and 4 bases, there was a span of 12 bases. Germline lookup yields CDR1 MGHDK and CDR2 SYGVNS. The CDR3 has 14 amino acids. The CDR3 reads CASSDRGGIETQYF. Written as DNA, the CDR3 is TGTGCCAGCAGTGACCGTGGGGGGATAGAGACCCAGTACTTC. The full variable domain, its missing parts supplied by reference TRBV25-1 and TRBJ2-5, is EADIYQTPRYLVIGTGKKITLECSQTMGHDKMYWYQQDPGMELHLIHYSYGVNSTEKGDLSSESTVSRIRTEHFPLTLESARPSHTSQYLCASSDRGGIETQYFGPGTRLLVL.

V is TRBV9 and J is TRBJ2-2; 9 nucleotides match TRBD1. The germline gives CDR1 SGDLS, CDR2 YYNGEE. This CDR3 is 16 amino acids long. Unmatched junction bases numbered 7, after V lost 3 bases and J lost 4 bases. The CDR3 DNA reads TGTGCCAGCAGCGACCCGGGACAGGGTTTCACCGGGGAGCTGTTTTTT. Translation: CASSDPGQGFTGELFF.

This chain uses TRBV15 with TRBJ2-2, with 7 bases lining up with TRBD2. V dropped 0 bases and J dropped 8; count of bases not matched to a gene: 12. The CDR3 covers 17 residues. Looked up from germline, CDR1 is LNHNV and CDR2 is YYDKDF (reference sequence). CDR3 in amino acids: CATSRDWTRGSTGELFF. CDR3 DNA sequence: TGTGCCACCAGCAGAGATTGGACACGCGGGAGCACTGGGGAGCTGTTTTTT. The whole variable domain, remainder taken from reference TRBV15 and TRBJ2-2, is DAMVIQNPRYQVTQFGKPVTLSCSQTLNHNVMYWYQQKSSQAPKLLFHYYDKDFNNEADTPDNFQSRRPNTSFCFLDIRSPGLGDTAMYLCATSRDWTRGSTGELFFGEGSRLTVL.

The chain combines TRBV11-1 with TRBJ2-1; D remains ambiguous. The V end lost 1 base, the J end lost 4 bases, and 5 bases lay between the germline ends. Germline loops: CDR1 SGHAT, CDR2 FQDESV (reference sequence). This CDR3 contains 13 residues. CDR3 protein: CASSLEAYNEQFF. DNA for the CDR3: TGTGCCAGCAGCTTAGAAGCGTACAATGAGCAGTTCTTC.

This chain uses TRBV5-1 with TRBJ1-1; TRBD1 matches 7 bases. This CDR3 contains 15 residues. J lost 1 base, V lost 2 bases, and 5 bases had no gene match. Germline V gene lookup returns CDR1 SGHRS and CDR2 YFSETQ. The CDR3 sequence is CASSFRTGGNTEAFF. CDR3 in DNA: TGCGCCAGCAGCTTCCGGACAGGTGGGAACACTGAAGCTTTCTTT.

V gene TRBV6-5 combines with J gene TRBJ1-5; D gene uncertain. The germline V and J ends were trimmed by 4 bases and 6 bases, with 10 bases remaining between them. The CDR3 consists of 13 residues. Per the germline V gene, CDR1 is MNHEY and CDR2 is SVGAGI. CDR3 protein: CASSLVVSQPQHF. The CDR3, as DNA: TGTGCCAGCAGTTTGGTGGTTAGTCAGCCCCAGCATTTT.

This sequence joins TRBV27 and TRBJ2-5; D remains unclear. The length of the CDR3 is 13 residues. V gave up 5 bases and J gave up 5 bases, with 12 bases separating them. Germline-derived CDR1 and CDR2 are MNHEY and SMNVEV (reference sequence). The CDR3 region is CASSRSQWETQYF. The CDR3 nucleotides read TGTGCCAGCAGTAGAAGTCAGTGGGAGACCCAGTACTTC.

CDR3: CASSPGAGTSETQYF. The CDR3 DNA reads TGTGCCAGCAGCCCCGGGGCGGGAACTTCGGAGACCCAGTACTTC. The V call is TRBV11-2, the J call TRBJ2-5; possible D gene TRBD2, 6 bases. The germline V gene has CDR1 SGHAT and CDR2 FQNNGV. V was shortened by 5 bases and J by 5 bases, with 18 bases between the two germline ends. The CDR3 totals 15 residues.

The J gene is TRBJ2-1, the V gene TRBV5-6; 13 bases fit TRBD2. Per the germline V gene, CDR1 is SGHDT and CDR2 is YYEEEE. With V trimmed by 4 bases and J by 11 bases, 3 bases remained unmatched. The CDR3 loop spans 13 amino acids. CDR3: CASSLGLAGKQFF. CDR3 DNA sequence: TGTGCCAGCAGCCTGGGACTAGCGGGAAAGCAGTTCTTC.

This chain connects TRBV2 to TRBJ2-3, with TRBD2 as a possible D gene (5 bases). Germline V gene sequence: CDR1 SNHLY, CDR2 FYNNEI. CDR3 length equals 12 residues. V was cut by 7 bases and J by 6 bases, with 11 bases left in between. CDR3 nucleotides: TGTGCCAGCAAACTAGTGACGGATACGCAGTATTTT. This translates into CASKLVTDTQYF.

V is TRBV6-5 and J is TRBJ1-1, with D hard to call. Trimming took 6 bases from V and 1 from J, leaving 15 bases between them. Germline V gene data show CDR1 as MNHEY and CDR2 as SVGAGI. This CDR3 comprises 15 residues. The chain's CDR3 is CASRSHMVTNTEAFF. For the CDR3, the DNA is TGTGCCAGCAGGTCCCACATGGTAACGAACACTGAAGCTTTCTTT.

This clone was observed a single time. The chain carries TRBV7-2 and TRBJ1-2; D may be TRBD1 (5 bases). Trimming removed 2 bases from V and 4 bases from J, with 14 bases in between. The CDR3 loop spans 15 amino acids. Germline-derived CDR1 and CDR2 are SGHTA and FQGNSA. The CDR3 DNA reads TGTGCCAGCAGCTTAAGACAGAGACGGACCTATGGCTACACCTTC. It is translated as CASSLRQRRTYGYTF.

There are a few counts of this clone. The chain employs TRBV5-4 and TRBJ1-1, with D uncertain. There are 12 residues in the CDR3. V was trimmed by 4 bases and J by 3 bases, leaving 7 bases between them. Per germline, CDR1 SGHNT and CDR2 YYREEE (reference sequence). The CDR3 nucleotides read TGTGCCAGCAGCACGGCCGACACTGAAGCTTTCTTT. Encoded protein: CASSTADTEAFF.